This TCR beta chain was captured in a study of monozygotic twins with inflammatory bowel disease. CDR1 and CDR2 (germline): MNHEY, SVGAGI. The CDR3 has 19 amino acids. As regards this clonotype: Its target is unknown.

There were eight separate reactions per sample in which cDNA was made. One entry per CDR3 protein, without DNA, is what TCRdb gives after re-calling the 5' RACE reads. Its table records fewer than 450,000 distinct CDR3 sequences. Overall study findings and caveats: Healthy twins shared more clonotypes with others than IBD patients, most markedly active ones. Lower TCRbeta diversity (inverse Simpson) was seen in IBD patients than in healthy co-twins.

The sequencing sample was made of blood. The receptor was isolated from a human donor with ulcerative colitis or Crohn's disease, or a healthy co-twin of an affected twin (not recorded which). This rearrangement joins TRBV6-5 to TRBJ2-5; with no DNA, the TCRdb D assignment of TRBD2 cannot be verified. This CDR3 is CASSSRPGLASTREETQYF.